This record looks at one TCR beta chain sequence and its context. The antigen is undetermined. CDR3 length: 14 residues. Deletions cut 6 bases from V and 5 bases from J, with 15 bases between. Listed TCR primers, together with previously described methods, were used for the bulk TCR libraries. TCRdb analysed the PCR reads with MiXCR anew, one entry per CDR3 protein. The table includes about 500,000 distinct CDR3 sequences, about a quarter detected once. The sample comes from a study of molecular identifiers for immune sequencing clone quantification. Regarding the study as a whole: Same-barcode identical TCR molecules could make highly expanded clones look smaller than they are. Even with about a million naive cells present, spiked Jurkat TCR RNA from one cell was reportedly detectable. Whereas naive cells kept under 1% of molecules in clones above 20 RNA copies, such clones held over 99% in effectors.

The specimen was naive CD8+ T cells from blood, with Jurkat cell RNA spiked in. Described subset: FACS-sorted CD8+CD4-CCR7+CD45RA+ naive T cells. The TCR originated in a human donor in good health. Some libraries in this study had Jurkat cell RNA spiked in. This chain uses TRBV12-3 or TRBV12-4 with TRBJ2-3, with D possibly matching TRBD2 (7 bases). The CDR3 DNA is TGTGCCAGCAGCCGTATGGGGGGGCAAGATACGCAGTATTTT. Its protein is CASSRMGGQDTQYF.